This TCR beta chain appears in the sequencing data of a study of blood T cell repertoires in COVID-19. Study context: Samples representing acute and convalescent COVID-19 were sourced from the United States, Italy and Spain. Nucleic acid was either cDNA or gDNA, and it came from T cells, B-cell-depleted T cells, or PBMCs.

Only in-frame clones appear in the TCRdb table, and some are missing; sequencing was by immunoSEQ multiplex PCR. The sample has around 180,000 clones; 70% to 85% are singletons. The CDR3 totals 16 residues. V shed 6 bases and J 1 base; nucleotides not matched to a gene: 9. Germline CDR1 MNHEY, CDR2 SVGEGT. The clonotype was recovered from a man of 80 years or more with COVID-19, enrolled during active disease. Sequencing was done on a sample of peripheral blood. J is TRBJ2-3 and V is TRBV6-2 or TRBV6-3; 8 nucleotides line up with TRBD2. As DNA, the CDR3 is TGTGCCAGCAGCCGGGGGGGGGCGTTGGGCACAGATACGCAGTATTTT. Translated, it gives CASSRGGALGTDTQYF.